The table lists the clone carrying this T cell receptor beta chain with a count of one. No antigen is known for it. The data belong to a study of OX40 agonist ivuxolimab in advanced cancers. As for the study in general: The dose-escalation cohort was about 83% male, with a mean age of about 56 years, ranging roughly 20 to 90.

Study-wide points: CD4+ and CD8+ T cells in blood underwent clonal expansion by week 6 at 0.1 to 3.0 mg/kg. Still undetermined is the antigen specificity of the expanded peripheral T cells.

Method: immunoSEQ multiplex PCR; TCRdb's copy keeps in-frame clones and lacks some. The table includes around 72,000 clones, approximately 85% detected once. Sequencing was performed on CD4+ or CD8+ T cells sorted from blood, taken in a trial of the OX40 agonist ivuxolimab. The TCR sequence derives from an adult with an advanced solid tumor such as melanoma, head and neck, liver or kidney cancer.

The CDR3 sequence: CASSSSTGSHSYEQYF. The CDR3 nucleotides read TGCGCCAGCAGCTCCTCTACAGGGAGCCACTCCTACGAGCAGTACTTC. The V call is TRBV5-1, the J call TRBJ2-7; TRBD1 is a possible D gene (6 bases). The germline V gene encodes CDR1 SGHRS and CDR2 YFSETQ. Trimming took 3 bases from V and 0 from J, leaving 16 bases between them. The CDR3 totals 16 residues.